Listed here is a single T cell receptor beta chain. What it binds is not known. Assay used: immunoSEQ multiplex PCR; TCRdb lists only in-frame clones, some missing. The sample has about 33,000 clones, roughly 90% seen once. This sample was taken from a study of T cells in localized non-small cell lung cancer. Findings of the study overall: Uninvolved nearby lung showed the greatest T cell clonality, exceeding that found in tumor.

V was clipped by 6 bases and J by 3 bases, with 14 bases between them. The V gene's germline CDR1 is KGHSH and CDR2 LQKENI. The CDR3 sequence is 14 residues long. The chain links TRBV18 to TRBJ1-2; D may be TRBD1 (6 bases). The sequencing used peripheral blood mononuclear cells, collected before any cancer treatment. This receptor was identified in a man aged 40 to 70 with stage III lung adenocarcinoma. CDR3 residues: CASSDGGMDYGYTF. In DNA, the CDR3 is TGTGCCAGCTCGGATGGGGGCATGGACTATGGCTACACCTTC.